This TCR beta chain is from a study of T cell repertoires in cytomegalovirus infection. Background on the study: It was recently identified HLA-C-restricted and well-studied HLA-B-restricted CMV epitopes that the study used. CMV infection together with matching HLA type was indicated by public TCR beta signatures.

Concerning this clonotype itself: What it recognizes is unknown.

MiXCR, applied by TCRdb to the reads, yields one record per CDR3 protein. The table shows about 83,000 distinct CDR3 sequences, with approximately 32% occurring only once. Broader study findings: The cumulative frequency of public TCR beta families distinguished individuals who carried CMV together with the relevant HLA. HLA-C-restricted CMV-specific TCR beta clonotypes prevailed in the ex vivo response.

This sequence originates from a human donor in good health (CMV status not recorded). Some clones in this sample may be carry-over from other donors' samples. Sequenced here: CD8+ T cells from cultured PBMCs, sampled from culture after CMV antigen stimulation.

Here the CDR3 reads CASSPYRGLDGGYTF. The CDR3, as DNA: TGTGCCAGCAGTCCCTACAGGGGGCTTGATGGTGGCTACACCTTC. The J gene is TRBJ1-2, the V gene TRBV6-6; 9 nucleotides agree with TRBD1. The CDR3 is 15 amino acids. The J segment lost 7 bases and the V segment lost 5 bases, leaving 11 bases of the junction unmatched. Germline V gene lookup returns CDR1 MNHNY and CDR2 SVGAGI (reference sequence).